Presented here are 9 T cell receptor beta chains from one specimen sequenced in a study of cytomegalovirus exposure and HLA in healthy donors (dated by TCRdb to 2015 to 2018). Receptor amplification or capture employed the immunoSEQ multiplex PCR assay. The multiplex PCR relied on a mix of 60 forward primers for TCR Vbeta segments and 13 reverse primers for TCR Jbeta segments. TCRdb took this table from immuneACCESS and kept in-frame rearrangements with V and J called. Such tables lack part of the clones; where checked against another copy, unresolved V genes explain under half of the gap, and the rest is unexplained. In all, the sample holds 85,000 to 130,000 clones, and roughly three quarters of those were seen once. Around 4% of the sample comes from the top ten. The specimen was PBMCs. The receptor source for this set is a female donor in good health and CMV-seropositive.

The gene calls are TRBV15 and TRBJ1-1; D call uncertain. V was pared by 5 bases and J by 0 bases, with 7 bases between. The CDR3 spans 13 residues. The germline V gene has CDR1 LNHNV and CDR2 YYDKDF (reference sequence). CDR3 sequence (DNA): TGTGCCACCAGCCCCCTTATGAACACTGAAGCTTTCTTT. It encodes CATSPLMNTEAFF.

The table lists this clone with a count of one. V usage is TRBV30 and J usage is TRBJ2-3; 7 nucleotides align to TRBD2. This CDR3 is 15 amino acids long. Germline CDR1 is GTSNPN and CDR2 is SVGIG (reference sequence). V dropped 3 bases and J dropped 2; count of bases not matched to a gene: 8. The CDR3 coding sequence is TGTGCCTGGAGGGGGAGGGGCTATTACACAGATACGCAGTATTTT. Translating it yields CAWRGRGYYTDTQYF. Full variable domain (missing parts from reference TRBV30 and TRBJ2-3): SQTIHQWPATLVQPVGSPLSLECTVEGTSNPNLYWYRQAAGRGLQLLFYSVGIGQISSEVPQNLSASRPQDRQFILSSKKLLLSDSGFYLCAWRGRGYYTDTQYFGPGTRLTVL.

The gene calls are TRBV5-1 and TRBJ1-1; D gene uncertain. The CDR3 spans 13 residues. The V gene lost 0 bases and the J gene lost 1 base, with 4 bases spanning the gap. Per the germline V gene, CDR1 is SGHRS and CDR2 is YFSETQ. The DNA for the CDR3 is TGCGCCAGCAGCTTGGCTCGGAACACTGAAGCTTTCTTT. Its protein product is CASSLARNTEAFF.

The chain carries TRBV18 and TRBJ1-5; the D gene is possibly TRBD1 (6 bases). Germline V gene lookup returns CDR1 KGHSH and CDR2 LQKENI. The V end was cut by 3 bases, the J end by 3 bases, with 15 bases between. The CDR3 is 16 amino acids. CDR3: CASSPRGRGINQPQHF. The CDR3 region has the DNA TGTGCCAGCTCACCCAGGGGCAGAGGGATCAATCAGCCCCAGCATTTT.

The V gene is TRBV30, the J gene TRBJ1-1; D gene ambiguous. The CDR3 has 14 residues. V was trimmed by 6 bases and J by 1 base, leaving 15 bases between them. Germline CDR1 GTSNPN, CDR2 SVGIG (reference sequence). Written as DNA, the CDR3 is TGTGCCTGTACTGGAGGTGTGACGAACACTGAAGCTTTCTTT. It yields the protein CACTGGVTNTEAFF. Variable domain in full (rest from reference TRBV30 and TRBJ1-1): SQTIHQWPATLVQPVGSPLSLECTVEGTSNPNLYWYRQAAGRGLQLLFYSVGIGQISSEVPQNLSASRPQDRQFILSSKKLLLSDSGFYLCACTGGVTNTEAFFGQGTRLTVV.

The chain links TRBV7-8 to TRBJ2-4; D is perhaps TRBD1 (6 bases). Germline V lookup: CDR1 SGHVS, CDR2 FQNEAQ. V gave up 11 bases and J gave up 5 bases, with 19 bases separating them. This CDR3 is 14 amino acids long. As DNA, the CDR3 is TGTGCCTCGTCCCCGGGGCCAGGGGAAAACATTCAGTACTTC. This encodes CASSPGPGENIQYF.

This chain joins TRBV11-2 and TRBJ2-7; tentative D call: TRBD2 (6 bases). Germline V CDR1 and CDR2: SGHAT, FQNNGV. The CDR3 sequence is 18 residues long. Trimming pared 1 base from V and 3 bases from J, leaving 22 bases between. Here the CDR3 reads CASSLVYPGGASDYEQYF. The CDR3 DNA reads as TGTGCCAGCAGCTTAGTTTATCCGGGTGGGGCTAGCGACTACGAGCAGTACTTC.

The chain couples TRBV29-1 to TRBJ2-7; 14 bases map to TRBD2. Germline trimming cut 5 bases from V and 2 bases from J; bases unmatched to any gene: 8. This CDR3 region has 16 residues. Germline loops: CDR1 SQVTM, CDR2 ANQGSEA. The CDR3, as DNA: TGCAGCGTTATGGGACTAGCGGGAGTGGGGGCCTACGAGCAGTACTTC. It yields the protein CSVMGLAGVGAYEQYF.

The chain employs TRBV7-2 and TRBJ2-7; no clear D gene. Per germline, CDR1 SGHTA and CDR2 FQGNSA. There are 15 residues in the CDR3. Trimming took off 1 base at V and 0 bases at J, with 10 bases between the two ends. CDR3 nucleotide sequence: TGTGCCAGCAGCTTAGTTACAGATAGCTCCTACGAGCAGTACTTC. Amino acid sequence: CASSLVTDSSYEQYF.